The 23 T cell receptor beta chains in this list originate from one sample, sequenced in a study of blood T cell repertoires in COVID-19. Clones were sequenced by immunoSEQ multiplex PCR, and TCRdb holds only the in-frame ones, with some missing. The table includes 150,000 to 200,000 clones, 75% to 85% detected once. Sequencing was carried out using peripheral blood. The receptors derive from a human donor in a cohort sampled during active COVID-19.

The V gene is TRBV5-1, the J gene TRBJ2-3; 7 nucleotides align to TRBD2. Germline CDR1 SGHRS, CDR2 YFSETQ. CDR3 length equals 13 residues. Trimming took 10 bases from V and 5 from J; bases not matched to a gene: 10. CDR3: CAAGLGVGDTQYF. CDR3 bases: TGCGCCGCCGGACTAGGAGTGGGAGATACGCAGTATTTT.

The chain is built from TRBV27 and TRBJ2-7, with 14 bases aligning to TRBD2. This CDR3 has 21 residues. The junction had 19 bases not matched to a gene; V was cut back by 2 bases and J by 4 bases. Germline CDR1 is MNHEY and CDR2 is SMNVEV (reference sequence). CDR3 protein: CASSLGGRGLAGARRFYEQYF. Here the CDR3 DNA reads TGTGCCAGCAGTTTAGGGGGCCGGGGACTAGCGGGGGCCCGGCGGTTTTACGAGCAGTACTTC.

The genes are TRBV29-1 and TRBJ1-4; D is undetermined. V was cut by 0 bases and J by 3 bases, with 8 bases left in between. This CDR3 has 14 residues. Germline CDR1 reads SQVTM; CDR2 reads ANQGSEA. The CDR3 DNA reads as TGCAGCGTTGAAGATTCGGGGTCTAATGAAAAACTGTTTTTT. It is translated as CSVEDSGSNEKLFF.

The chain recombines TRBV19 with TRBJ1-5, with D possibly being TRBD1 (6 bases). Germline V gives CDR1 LNHDA, CDR2 SQIVND (reference sequence). Trimming stripped 3 bases from V and 3 bases from J, with 12 bases between. This CDR3 has 15 residues. This CDR3 reads CASSIGDTLNQPQHF. CDR3 in DNA: TGTGCCAGTAGTATCGGGGACACCCTCAATCAGCCCCAGCATTTT.

The V and J genes are TRBV18 and TRBJ2-5, with 10 bases lining up with TRBD1. This CDR3 is built from 15 residues. In germline, CDR1 is KGHSH, CDR2 LQKENI. Losses at the gene ends were 1 base for V and 5 bases for J; bases not matched to a gene: 4. CDR3 bases: TGTGCCAGCTCACCACGCCGGGACAGGGGTGAGACCCAGTACTTC. It codes for CASSPRRDRGETQYF.

The V and J genes are TRBV6-6 and TRBJ1-5; 8 nucleotides match TRBD1. Germline V gene data show CDR1 as MNHNY and CDR2 as SVGAGI (reference sequence). V lost 5 bases, J lost 7 bases, and 10 bases stayed unmatched. The CDR3 sequence is 15 residues long. This chain's CDR3 is CASSTGQGRLQPQHF. DNA for the CDR3: TGTGCCAGCAGTACCGGACAGGGACGATTACAGCCCCAGCATTTT.

The chain uses TRBV7-2 and TRBJ1-2; D uncertain. With 8 bases removed from V and 3 bases from J, the gap between germline ends came to 10 bases. CDR3 length: 12 residues. The germline V gene encodes CDR1 SGHTA and CDR2 FQGNSA. The CDR3 DNA follows: TGTGCCAGCTCTAAGGGAGACTATGGCTACACCTTC. It yields the protein CASSKGDYGYTF.

The chain is built from TRBV28 and TRBJ2-7, with D tentatively TRBD1 (6 bases). This CDR3 has 13 amino acids. Germline V gene sequence: CDR1 MDHEN, CDR2 SYDVKM. The V end lost 3 bases, the J end lost 4 bases, and 10 bases lay between the germline ends. CDR3 bases: TGTGCCAGCAGTTTTTCAGGGGAATACGAGCAGTACTTC. Protein: CASSFSGEYEQYF.

This clone was found once. This chain joins TRBV19 and TRBJ2-6; no firm D call. The CDR3 extends over 16 amino acids. V shed 4 bases and J shed 0 bases, with 10 bases lying between them. Germline lookup yields CDR1 LNHDA and CDR2 SQIVND (reference sequence). CDR3 coding DNA: TGTGCCAGTAGTACTCTGCGCCTCTCTGGGGCCAACGTCCTGACTTTC. It encodes CASSTLRLSGANVLTF. Together with reference TRBV19 and TRBJ2-6, the CDR3 gives the full variable domain: DGGITQSPKYLFRKEGQNVTLSCEQNLNHDAMYWYRQDPGQGLRLIYYSQIVNDFQKGDIAEGYSVSREKKESFPLTVTSAQKNPTAFYLCASSTLRLSGANVLTFGAGSRLTVL.

The rearrangement links TRBV28 to TRBJ2-5; D not resolved. This CDR3 is 13 amino acids long. Germline V gene sequence: CDR1 MDHEN, CDR2 SYDVKM. V was pared by 3 bases and J by 2 bases, with 7 bases between. The CDR3 region is CASSFYGQETQYF. The CDR3 bases are TGTGCCAGCAGTTTCTACGGGCAAGAGACCCAGTACTTC.

This clone appeared a few times. The chain carries TRBV3-1 (or the pseudogene TRBV3-2) and TRBJ1-1; 8 positions match TRBD1. The germline CDR1 and CDR2 sequences are LGHDT and YNNKEL (reference sequence). The CDR3 totals 16 residues. With V trimmed by 3 bases and J by 8 bases, 14 bases remained unmatched. CDR3 coding DNA: TGTGCCAGCAGCCAGGATTCCGGGGGCAGGGGGCTAGAAGCTTTCTTT. Translating gives CASSQDSGGRGLEAFF.

In this sample, this clone turned up once. The CDR3 is CASSPLGTGGKTGELFF. CDR3 sequence (DNA): TGCGCCAGCAGCCCCCTAGGCACGGGAGGAAAGACCGGGGAGCTGTTTTTT. The chain joins TRBV4-1 to TRBJ2-2; 7 nucleotides agree with TRBD2. CDR1 is MGHRA, CDR2 YSYEKL, per germline. V dropped 4 bases and J dropped 5; count of bases not matched to a gene: 13. This CDR3 spans 17 amino acids.

The rearrangement links TRBV6-2 or TRBV6-3 to TRBJ1-5; 7 bases align to TRBD1. The CDR3 consists of 16 residues. With 3 bases clipped from V and 2 bases from J, the junction kept 7 bases outside the gene matches. Germline lookup yields CDR1 MNHEY and CDR2 SVGEGT. The chain's CDR3 is CASSYNRGGGNQPQHF. In DNA, the CDR3 is TGTGCCAGCAGTTATAACAGGGGCGGGGGCAATCAGCCCCAGCATTTT.

The V call is TRBV2, the J call TRBJ2-7; D is possibly TRBD1 (6 bases). Germline CDR1 SNHLY, CDR2 FYNNEI. The length of the CDR3 is 12 residues. Trimming pared 7 bases from V and 7 bases from J, leaving 14 bases between. The CDR3 protein is CASTGDTVEQYF. In DNA, the CDR3 is TGTGCCAGCACCGGGGACACCGTGGAGCAGTACTTC.

This sequence joins TRBV4-1 and TRBJ2-1, with TRBD2 matching 8 bases. CDR1 MGHRA and CDR2 YSYEKL come from the germline V gene. The ends lost 4 bases at V and 3 bases at J; junction bases unmatched: 8. There are 16 residues in the CDR3. The CDR3 is CASSLEAGAIYNEQFF. As DNA, the CDR3 is TGCGCCAGCAGCCTCGAAGCGGGGGCGATCTACAATGAGCAGTTCTTC.

This chain joins TRBV9 and TRBJ2-5, with D perhaps matching TRBD1 (5 bases). Germline assignment: CDR1 SGDLS and CDR2 YYNGEE. V was clipped by 2 bases and J by 5 bases, with 16 bases between them. This CDR3 comprises 15 residues. CDR3 nucleotides: TGTGCCAGCAGCGTGAGTCTAGGGGCGCAGGAGACCCAGTACTTC. This codes for CASSVSLGAQETQYF.

V and J are TRBV7-2 and TRBJ1-2; 7 positions match TRBD1. CDR1 is SGHTA and CDR2 is FQGNSA in the germline V gene. With V trimmed by 1 base and J by 2 bases, 4 bases remained unmatched. This CDR3 is 15 amino acids long. The CDR3 bases are TGTGCCAGCAGCTTAGAGGGACAGAAGAACTATGGCTACACCTTC. Protein product: CASSLEGQKNYGYTF. The entire variable domain, with the rest obtained from reference TRBV7-2 and TRBJ1-2, is as follows: GAGVSQSPSNKVTEKGKDVELRCDPISGHTALYWYRQSLGQGLEFLIYFQGNSAPDKSGLPSDRFSAERTGGSVSTLTIQRTQQEDSAVYLCASSLEGQKNYGYTFGSGTRLTVV.

The chain carries TRBV7-8 and TRBJ2-7; the match to TRBD1 covers 9 bases. CDR3 length: 15 residues. The V gene end was trimmed by 2 bases and the J gene end by 1 base; junction bases not matched to a gene: 3. CDR1 and CDR2 (germline): SGHVS, FQNEAQ. The CDR3, as DNA: TGTGCCAGCAGCTTACTTGGGACAGGGTCCTACGAGCAGTACTTC. This gives the protein CASSLLGTGSYEQYF.

J is TRBJ2-1 and V is TRBV15, with D perhaps matching TRBD2 (7 bases). Germline lookup yields CDR1 LNHNV and CDR2 YYDKDF (reference sequence). The CDR3 covers 18 residues. V was pared by 0 bases and J by 6 bases, with 21 bases between. CDR3 in amino acids: CATSREGWGGQAGNEQFF. In DNA form, the CDR3 reads TGTGCCACCAGCAGAGAAGGGTGGGGGGGCCAAGCGGGCAATGAGCAGTTCTTC.

The rearrangement links TRBV3-1 (or the pseudogene TRBV3-2) to TRBJ1-2; D unresolved. Trimming took 2 bases from V and 14 from J, leaving 9 bases between them. CDR3 size: 10 residues. The germline V gene encodes CDR1 LGHDT and CDR2 YNNKEL (reference sequence). The CDR3 protein is CASSQTTLTF. The CDR3 DNA reads as TGTGCCAGCAGCCAAACCACTCTGACCTTC.

The chain uses TRBV4-1 and TRBJ2-1, with D perhaps matching TRBD1 (5 bases). The CDR3 runs to 16 residues. V dropped 3 bases and J dropped 0 bases, with 12 bases sitting between them. Germline CDR1 MGHRA, CDR2 YSYEKL. CDR3 sequence (DNA): TGCGCCAGCAGCCACTCGACAGTTTCCTCCTACAATGAGCAGTTCTTC. Its protein is CASSHSTVSSYNEQFF.

The rearrangement uses TRBV9 and TRBJ2-7; 8 bases align to TRBD2. Trimming at V came to 4 bases and at J to 6 bases, leaving 15 bases not matched to a gene. Germline V gene lookup returns CDR1 SGDLS and CDR2 YYNGEE. The CDR3 is 16 amino acids. The CDR3 loop reads CASSSWDREGIGEQYF. For the CDR3, the DNA is TGTGCCAGCAGCTCGTGGGACCGGGAGGGGATCGGCGAGCAGTACTTC. Supplemented by reference TRBV9 and TRBJ2-7, the full variable domain reads DSGVTQTPKHLITATGQRVTLRCSPRSGDLSVYWYQQSLDQGLQFLIQYYNGEERAKGNILERFSAQQFPDLHSELNLSSLELGDSALYFCASSSWDREGIGEQYFGPGTRLTVT.

The chain has TRBV6-1 and TRBJ2-7; D unresolved. Germline CDR1 is MNHNS and CDR2 is SASEGT. This CDR3 has 15 residues. V was clipped by 1 base and J by 0 bases, with 10 bases between them. The CDR3 is CASSEVSASSYEQYF. The DNA for the CDR3 is TGTGCCAGCAGTGAAGTGAGCGCTAGCTCCTACGAGCAGTACTTC.